Listed here are 12 T cell receptor beta chains from one sample, sequenced in a study of shared clonotypes between healthy human individuals. Positively selected for CCR7, the CD45RO-negative cells used as naive CD8 cells excluded terminally differentiated effector memory CD45RA+ cells. Clones were sequenced by immunoSEQ multiplex PCR, and TCRdb holds only the in-frame ones, with some missing. The sample records fewer than 850,000 clones, 96% being singletons. Sample: naive CD8+ T cells sorted from blood. Receptor source: a man younger than 45 in good health.

The chain joins TRBV10-3 to TRBJ2-3; D is unresolved. The germline V and J ends were trimmed by 1 base and 0 bases, with 2 bases remaining between them. The CDR3 is 13 amino acids. Germline CDR1 and CDR2: ENHRY and SYGVKD. The CDR3 DNA is TGTGCCATCAGTGAGTTAAGCACAGATACGCAGTATTTT. Its translation is CAISELSTDTQYF.

The genes are TRBV6-6 and TRBJ2-3; D possibly uses TRBD1 or TRBD2 (5 bases each). V was clipped by 6 bases and J by 3 bases, with 16 bases between them. CDR1 and CDR2 from the germline V gene are MNHNY and SVGAGI (reference sequence). The CDR3 spans 15 residues. CDR3 nucleotides: TGTGCCAGCAGCCCGGGACGGTTGGCGACAGATACGCAGTATTTT. This codes for CASSPGRLATDTQYF.

The V gene is TRBV13, the J gene TRBJ2-5; D is unresolved. Germline loops: CDR1 PRHDT, CDR2 FYEKMQ (reference sequence). The CDR3 consists of 13 residues. V shed 5 bases and J shed 6 bases, with 13 bases lying between them. Here the CDR3 reads CASSIGDLKTQYF. CDR3 DNA sequence: TGTGCCAGCAGCATCGGAGATCTGAAGACCCAGTACTTC.

The chain uses TRBV27 and TRBJ2-7; D not resolved. Germline V gives CDR1 MNHEY, CDR2 SMNVEV (reference sequence). This CDR3 has 13 amino acids. V lost 5 bases, J lost 3 bases, and 11 bases lay in between. CDR3 in amino acids: CASSLYLYYEQYF. CDR3 DNA: TGTGCCAGCAGTCTTTACCTCTACTACGAGCAGTACTTC.

V and J are TRBV6-5 and TRBJ2-7, with 9 bases fitting TRBD2. The V gene end was trimmed by 0 bases and the J gene end by 2 bases; junction bases not matched to a gene: 2. Germline V gene lookup returns CDR1 MNHEY and CDR2 SVGAGI. CDR3 length: 15 amino acids. The CDR3 DNA reads as TGTGCCAGCAGTTACTCTCCTAGCGGGACCTACGAGCAGTACTTC. This encodes CASSYSPSGTYEQYF.

The chain couples TRBV7-9 to TRBJ2-4; D is possibly TRBD1 (5 bases). CDR1 and CDR2 (germline): SEHNR, FQNEAQ (reference sequence). Deletions cut 5 bases from V and 6 bases from J, with 14 bases between. This CDR3 region has 14 residues. This chain's CDR3 is CASSAPGKGNIQYF. CDR3 bases: TGTGCCAGCAGCGCCCCAGGGAAAGGAAACATTCAGTACTTC.

This rearrangement joins TRBV5-1 to TRBJ1-5, with D possibly matching TRBD1 (6 bases). The CDR3 has 13 amino acids. Trimming removed 4 bases at V and 5 bases at J, with 10 bases between. Germline V CDR1 and CDR2: SGHRS, YFSETQ. Here the CDR3 DNA reads TGCGCCAGCAGCCCGGACAGTTATCAGCCCCAGCATTTT. It specifies CASSPDSYQPQHF.

This clone came up once. The chain couples TRBV27 to TRBJ2-1, with a possible D match to TRBD1 (7 bases). This CDR3 spans 15 amino acids. The germline V gene has CDR1 MNHEY and CDR2 SMNVEV (reference sequence). Trimming stripped 7 bases from V and 7 bases from J, with 20 bases between. Here the CDR3 DNA reads TGTGCCAGCACGTCAGGGGGTAGCGGTTTGAATGAGCAGTTCTTC. It translates to CASTSGGSGLNEQFF.

The chain has TRBV27 and TRBJ2-7, with D uncertain. This CDR3 has 13 residues. CDR1 and CDR2 from the germline V gene are MNHEY and SMNVEV (reference sequence). V lost 2 bases and J lost 2, with 7 bases in between. The CDR3 reads CASSLKVTYEQYF. The CDR3 DNA reads TGTGCCAGCAGTTTAAAGGTAACCTACGAGCAGTACTTC.

The chain combines TRBV9 with TRBJ1-4, with 7 nucleotides matching TRBD1. CDR3 length: 15 residues. The germline CDR1 and CDR2 sequences are SGDLS and YYNGEE. After removal of 3 bases from V and 4 bases from J, the junction contained 6 bases not matched to a gene. In DNA, the CDR3 is TGTGCCAGCAGCGAATCGACAGGGTTTAATGAAAAACTGTTTTTT. Its protein is CASSESTGFNEKLFF.

The gene calls are TRBV2 and TRBJ1-1; no firm D call. The V gene's germline CDR1 is SNHLY and CDR2 FYNNEI. CDR3 length: 15 residues. With 0 bases removed from V and 3 bases from J, the gap between germline ends came to 11 bases. As DNA, the CDR3 is TGTGCCAGCAGTGAAGCGCTTCCTCATTACACTGAAGCTTTCTTT. Translation: CASSEALPHYTEAFF.

The gene calls are TRBV9 and TRBJ2-1, with 8 bases lining up with TRBD2. V trimming: 4 bases; J trimming: 8 bases; junction bases outside the gene matches: 11. This CDR3 comprises 15 residues. Germline V gene data show CDR1 as SGDLS and CDR2 as YYNGEE. CDR3 sequence reads: CASSLAGTSVDEQFF. For the CDR3, the DNA is TGTGCCAGCAGCTTAGCCGGGACTAGTGTCGATGAGCAGTTCTTC.